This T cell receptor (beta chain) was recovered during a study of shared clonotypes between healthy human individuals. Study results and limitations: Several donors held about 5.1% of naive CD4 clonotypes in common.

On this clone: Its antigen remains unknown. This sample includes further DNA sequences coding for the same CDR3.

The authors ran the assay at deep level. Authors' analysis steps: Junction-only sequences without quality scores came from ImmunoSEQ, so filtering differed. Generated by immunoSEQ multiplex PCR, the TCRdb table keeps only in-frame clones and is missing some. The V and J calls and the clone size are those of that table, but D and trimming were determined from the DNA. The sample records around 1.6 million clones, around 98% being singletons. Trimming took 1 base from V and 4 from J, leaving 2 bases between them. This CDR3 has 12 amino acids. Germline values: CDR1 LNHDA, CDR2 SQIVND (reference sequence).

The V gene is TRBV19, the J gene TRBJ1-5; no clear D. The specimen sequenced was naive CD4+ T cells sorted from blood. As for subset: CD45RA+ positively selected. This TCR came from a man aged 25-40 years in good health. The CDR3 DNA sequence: TGTGCCAGTAGTATAGTAAATCAGCCCCAGCATTTT. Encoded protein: CASSIVNQPQHF.